A single sample gave rise to the 13 T cell receptor beta chains below, sequenced in a study of blood T cell repertoires in COVID-19. Profiling relied on immunoSEQ multiplex PCR, and the TCRdb table lists in-frame clones only, not all of them. The table has 350,000 or so clones, 88% seen once. Sequencing used peripheral blood. Every receptor here comes from a woman in her twenties or thirties with COVID-19, enrolled during active disease.

On this clone itself: Different DNA sequences within this sample yield the same CDR3. The chain couples TRBV27 to TRBJ1-1; D unresolved. In germline, CDR1 is MNHEY, CDR2 SMNVEV (reference sequence). V lost 3 bases and J lost 0, with 5 bases in between. This CDR3 has 13 residues. The CDR3 nucleotides read TGTGCCAGCAGTTTGCAGATGAACACTGAAGCTTTCTTT. Amino acid sequence: CASSLQMNTEAFF.

Of note for this clone: The sample has other DNA sequences that encode this CDR3 too. This chain links TRBV7-9 with TRBJ2-7; TRBD1 aligns across 10 bases. CDR1 SEHNR and CDR2 FQNEAQ come from the germline V gene (reference sequence). The CDR3 runs to 14 residues. V was pared by 4 bases and J by 2 bases, with 2 bases of the junction left unmatched. CDR3 protein: CASSSGQGAYEQYF. The CDR3 DNA sequence: TGTGCCAGCAGCTCAGGACAGGGGGCCTACGAGCAGTACTTC. The full variable domain, with the rest looked up from reference TRBV7-9 and TRBJ2-7, is DTGVSQNPRHKITKRGQNVTFRCDPISEHNRLYWYRQTLGQGPEFLTYFQNEAQLEKSRLLSDRFSAERPKGSFSTLEIQRTEQGDSAMYLCASSSGQGAYEQYFGPGTRLTVT.

The rearrangement joins TRBV7-2 to TRBJ2-2; 9 bases align to TRBD2. The V and J ends lost 2 bases and 6 bases, in that order; junction bases with no gene match: 4. Germline CDR1 and CDR2: SGHTA and FQGNSA. The CDR3 loop spans 15 amino acids. CDR3 loop: CASSLRRGGAGELFF. For the CDR3, the DNA is TGTGCCAGCAGCTTAAGGCGGGGGGGTGCCGGGGAGCTGTTTTTT.

In its sample, this clone was seen once. This chain uses TRBV3-1 (or the pseudogene TRBV3-2) with TRBJ2-7, with a tentative D call TRBD2 (7 bases). Looked up from germline, CDR1 is LGHDT and CDR2 is YNNKEL (reference sequence). CDR3 size: 14 residues. Trimming stripped 2 bases from V and 6 bases from J, with 14 bases between. The CDR3 loop is CASSQSQGGGEQYV. Here the CDR3 DNA reads TGTGCCAGCAGCCAAAGTCAGGGAGGGGGCGAGCAGTACGTC.

The genes are TRBV10-2 and TRBJ1-5; D gene ambiguous. The CDR3 extends over 14 amino acids. CDR1 is WSHSY and CDR2 is SAAADI in the germline V gene. V was clipped by 4 bases and J by 2 bases, with 9 bases between them. The DNA of the CDR3 is TGCGCCAGCAGTGTATTGGGAGGCAATCAGCCCCAGCATTTT. Translating it yields CASSVLGGNQPQHF.

The sample holds a few counts of this clone. The CDR3 DNA is TGTGCCAGCAGGAGACAGGGTCGGGCTTTCTTT. Protein sequence: CASRRQGRAFF. The gene calls are TRBV6-5 and TRBJ1-1; TRBD1 agrees at 7 bases. Germline values: CDR1 MNHEY, CDR2 SVGAGI. V was clipped by 6 bases and J by 11 bases; unmatched bases: 6. The CDR3 has 11 residues.

The chain uses TRBV5-1 and TRBJ2-1, with D perhaps TRBD1 (6 bases). The V gene lost 4 bases and the J gene lost 8 bases, with 16 bases spanning the gap. CDR3 length equals 14 residues. Germline CDR1 and CDR2: SGHRS and YFSETQ. This CDR3 is CASSRFPGVDEQFF. CDR3 nucleotides: TGCGCCAGCAGCCGATTTCCAGGGGTGGATGAGCAGTTCTTC.

J is TRBJ2-5 and V is TRBV5-1; maybe TRBD1 (6 bases). CDR3 length: 15 amino acids. Trimming took off 4 bases at V and 5 bases at J, with 18 bases between the two ends. Germline assignment: CDR1 SGHRS and CDR2 YFSETQ. CDR3 in amino acids: CASSKWAGDAETQYF. CDR3 nucleotide sequence: TGCGCCAGCAGCAAATGGGCAGGGGATGCGGAGACCCAGTACTTC.

V gene TRBV27 combines with J gene TRBJ1-2; 7 bases match TRBD1. V shed 5 bases and J 4 bases; nucleotides not matched to a gene: 7. Per the germline V gene, CDR1 is MNHEY and CDR2 is SMNVEV (reference sequence). The CDR3 contains 14 residues. CDR3 nucleotide sequence: TGTGCCAGCAGTCCAAGCACAGGGGTCTATGGCTACACCTTC. It encodes CASSPSTGVYGYTF.

The J gene is TRBJ1-5, the V gene TRBV24-1, with 9 nucleotides matching TRBD1. The germline gives CDR1 KGHDR, CDR2 SFDVKD. V shed 4 bases and J 5 bases; nucleotides not matched to a gene: 8. The CDR3 covers 16 residues. Here the CDR3 DNA reads TGTGCCACCAGTGAGACCGGGACAGGGAAGGATCAGCCCCAGCATTTT. Its protein product is CATSETGTGKDQPQHF.

The chain combines TRBV7-2 with TRBJ2-1; D is perhaps TRBD2 (5 bases). The V and J ends lost 1 base and 4 bases respectively, with 11 bases between them. The germline V gene encodes CDR1 SGHTA and CDR2 FQGNSA. The length of the CDR3 is 15 residues. CDR3 coding DNA: TGTGCCAGCAGCTTAGGGGCCAGGAGGTACAATGAGCAGTTCTTC. Translating gives CASSLGARRYNEQFF. Filled out from reference TRBV7-2 and TRBJ2-1, the complete variable domain reads GAGVSQSPSNKVTEKGKDVELRCDPISGHTALYWYRQSLGQGLEFLIYFQGNSAPDKSGLPSDRFSAERTGGSVSTLTIQRTQQEDSAVYLCASSLGARRYNEQFFGPGTRLTVL.

The rearrangement joins TRBV28 to TRBJ1-1; the D is unclear. This CDR3 contains 12 residues. With 4 bases removed from V and 5 bases from J, the gap between germline ends came to 8 bases. Germline CDR1 MDHEN, CDR2 SYDVKM. The CDR3 sequence: CASSSGRTEAFF. The CDR3 region has the DNA TGTGCCAGCAGTTCGGGAAGGACTGAAGCTTTCTTT.

This clone turned up a few times. This chain's CDR3 is CASSLPGAQEEAGNTIYF. The DNA for the CDR3 is TGTGCCAGCAGCTTGCCAGGGGCACAAGAAGAGGCTGGAAACACCATATATTTT. The chain employs TRBV5-6 and TRBJ1-3; tentative D call: TRBD1 (6 bases). The CDR3 consists of 18 residues. Trimming cost V 1 base and J 2 bases, with 19 bases left between them. The germline V gene has CDR1 SGHDT and CDR2 YYEEEE.